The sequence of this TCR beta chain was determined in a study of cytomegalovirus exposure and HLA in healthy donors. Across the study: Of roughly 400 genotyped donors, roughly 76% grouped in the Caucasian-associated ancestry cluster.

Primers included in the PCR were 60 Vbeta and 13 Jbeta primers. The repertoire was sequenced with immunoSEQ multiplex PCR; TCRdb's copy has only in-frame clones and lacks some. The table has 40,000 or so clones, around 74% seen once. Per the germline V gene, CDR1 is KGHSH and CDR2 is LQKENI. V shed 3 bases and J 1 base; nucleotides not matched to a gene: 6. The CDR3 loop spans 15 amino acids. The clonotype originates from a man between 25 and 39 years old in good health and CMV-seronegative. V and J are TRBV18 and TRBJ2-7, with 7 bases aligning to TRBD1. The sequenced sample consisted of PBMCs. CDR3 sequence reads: CASSPQGVPSYEQYF. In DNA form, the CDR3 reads TGTGCCAGCTCACCGCAGGGGGTACCTTCCTACGAGCAGTACTTC. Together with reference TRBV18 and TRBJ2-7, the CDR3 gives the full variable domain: NAGVMQNPRHLVRRRGQEARLRCSPMKGHSHVYWYRQLPEEGLKFMVYLQKENIIDESGMPKERFSAEFPKEGPSILRIQQVVRGDSAAYFCASSPQGVPSYEQYFGPGTRLTVT.